The 22 T cell receptor beta chains below were found in one sample sequenced in a study of CD8 T cells in ankylosing spondylitis (dated by TCRdb to 2015 to 2018). Receptor libraries were prepared by 5' RACE. Reads for this sample came from an Illumina HiSeq 2500. TCRdb's own reprocessing of the public reads used fastp at Q25 and MiXCR and kept productive beta chains. Entries are consolidated by CDR3 protein sequence, retaining the most common genes and DNA. The sample table lists 310,000 or so distinct CDR3 sequences, 20% of them with a count of one. The ten largest clones add up to around 8% of the sample. The specimen sequenced was blood, either unsorted or a sorted T cell fraction (not recorded which). These TCRs come from a male donor with ankylosing spondylitis or in good health (not recorded which).

This clonotype was seen repeatedly, ten times or more. This rearrangement joins TRBV6-6 to TRBJ1-5, with D possibly matching TRBD1 (6 bases). This CDR3 is 13 amino acids long. Germline V gives CDR1 MNHNY, CDR2 SVGAGI (reference sequence). Deletions cut 6 bases from V and 7 bases from J, with 13 bases between. The CDR3 loop is CASRDRSGQPQHF. The CDR3 nucleotides are TGTGCCAGCAGAGACAGGTCTGGACAGCCCCAGCATTTT.

J is TRBJ1-6 and V is TRBV20-1; possible D gene TRBD1, 6 bases. The CDR3 is made up of 13 amino acids. V was clipped by 5 bases and J by 3 bases, with 8 bases between them. CDR1 and CDR2 (germline): DFQATT, SNEGSKA (reference sequence). For the CDR3, the DNA is TGCAGTGCTCAGGACAGCTATAATTCACCCCTCCACTTT. This codes for CSAQDSYNSPLHF.

Note on this clonotype: The junction differs from germline at one of its ends, possibly a read error. This chain connects TRBV4-1 to TRBJ2-2; tentatively, D is TRBD2 (7 bases). Germline V gene lookup returns CDR1 MGHRA and CDR2 YSYEKL. This CDR3 comprises 15 residues. CDR3: CATSGVAPGAGELFF. The CDR3 DNA is TGCGCCACCAGCGGGGTGGCCCCAGGGGCCGGGGAGCTGTTTTTT.

This rearrangement joins TRBV20-1 to TRBJ1-2; perhaps TRBD1 as D (6 bases). The CDR3 has 15 amino acids. V lost 0 bases, J lost 6 bases, and 17 bases lay in between. Germline V CDR1 and CDR2: DFQATT, SNEGSKA (reference sequence). CDR3 protein: CSARDRSRGVNGYTF. For the CDR3, the DNA is TGCAGTGCTAGAGATAGAAGCAGGGGAGTGAATGGCTACACCTTC.

V and J are TRBV20-1 and TRBJ1-2; D unclear. The length of the CDR3 is 13 residues. Germline CDR1 is DFQATT and CDR2 is SNEGSKA (reference sequence). Trimming took off 5 bases at V and 3 bases at J, with 13 bases between the two ends. For the CDR3, the DNA is TGCAGTGCTGCGCAGGCGCTTGACTATGGCTACACCTTC. It specifies CSAAQALDYGYTF.

This clonotype was observed a handful of times. The chain recombines TRBV5-1 with TRBJ2-1; D possibly corresponds to TRBD2 (6 bases). V was shortened by 4 bases and J by 8 bases, with 16 bases between the two germline ends. The germline V gene encodes CDR1 SGHRS and CDR2 YFSETQ. The CDR3 is 14 residues long. The CDR3: CASSRQTSLYEQFF. In DNA, the CDR3 is TGCGCCAGCAGCAGACAGACTAGTTTGTATGAGCAGTTCTTC.

This clonotype was seen a few times. This chain uses TRBV6-1 with TRBJ1-5; weak D call: TRBD1 (5 bases). V gave up 5 bases and J gave up 3 bases, with 20 bases separating them. The CDR3 sequence is 17 residues long. Germline assignment: CDR1 MNHNS and CDR2 SASEGT. The CDR3 is CASSKPPGSGVNQPQHF. For the CDR3, the DNA is TGTGCCAGCAGTAAGCCGCCAGGGAGCGGTGTCAATCAGCCCCAGCATTTT.

This clonotype was detected a few times. This chain connects TRBV5-1 to TRBJ1-2, with 9 bases lining up with TRBD1. There are 14 residues in the CDR3. Looked up from germline, CDR1 is SGHRS and CDR2 is YFSETQ. V dropped 4 bases and J dropped 7; count of bases not matched to a gene: 8. The CDR3 here is CASSHRDREGGYTF. The CDR3 DNA reads as TGCGCCAGCAGCCACCGGGACAGGGAGGGTGGCTACACCTTC.

J is TRBJ2-1 and V is TRBV29-1, with D perhaps matching TRBD1 (7 bases). This CDR3 region has 12 residues. From germline, CDR1 is SQVTM and CDR2 ANQGSEA. V lost 5 bases, J lost 7 bases, and 12 bases lay in between. The CDR3 region has the DNA TGCAGCGTTCGGGGGACAGCTAATGAGCAGTTCTTC. Its protein is CSVRGTANEQFF.

The CDR3, as DNA: TGCAGTGCCAGGGGGGATGCAACTAATGAAAAACTGTTTTTT. Its translation is CSARGDATNEKLFF. V and J are TRBV20-1 and TRBJ1-4, with 7 bases lining up with TRBD1. After removal of 6 bases from V and 0 bases from J, the junction contained 4 bases not matched to a gene. Germline V gene lookup returns CDR1 DFQATT and CDR2 SNEGSKA (reference sequence). This CDR3 has 14 residues.

This clonotype came up a few times. J is TRBJ2-3 and V is TRBV5-1; possibly TRBD1 or TRBD2 for D (5 bases each). Germline CDR1 SGHRS, CDR2 YFSETQ. This CDR3 spans 14 amino acids. The V end was cut by 0 bases, the J end by 10 bases, with 15 bases between. As DNA, the CDR3 is TGCGCCAGCAGCTTGGTGTTAGCGACAGACCCGCAGTATTTT. It specifies CASSLVLATDPQYF.

The chain links TRBV3-1 to TRBJ2-7; D call uncertain. The CDR3 contains 14 residues. The ends were cut back, 0 bases at V and 1 base at J, with 7 bases in the middle. The V gene's germline CDR1 is LGHDT and CDR2 YNNKEL (reference sequence). The CDR3 region has the DNA TGTGCCAGCAGCCAAGATCAATGGTCCTACGAGCAGTACGTC. Its translation: CASSQDQWSYEQYV.

The chain employs TRBV20-1 and TRBJ2-5; perhaps TRBD1 as D (6 bases). V was shortened by 1 base and J by 7 bases, with 16 bases between the two germline ends. The CDR3 runs 14 residues. Germline values: CDR1 DFQATT, CDR2 SNEGSKA (reference sequence). The chain's CDR3 is CSARAGQYVGTQYF. Here the CDR3 DNA reads TGCAGTGCTAGAGCAGGACAGTACGTAGGGACCCAGTACTTC.

This clonotype was recorded at least ten times. This chain links TRBV29-1 with TRBJ1-1; D is undetermined. V was clipped by 2 bases and J by 4 bases, with 17 bases between them. The germline V gene encodes CDR1 SQVTM and CDR2 ANQGSEA. This CDR3 contains 15 residues. The CDR3 DNA reads as TGCAGCGTTGAATCGCCAGGAGGGTCGGGCACTGAAGCTTTCTTT. Residues: CSVESPGGSGTEAFF.

This clonotype was observed a few times. The rearrangement joins TRBV21-1 to TRBJ2-1; the table assigns TRBD1, which was not confirmed against the DNA. TRBV21-1 is annotated as a pseudogene. The CDR3 is 15 residues long. Here the CDR3 DNA reads TGTGCCAGCAGCCCCCGTCCCGGGACGGGGAATGAGCAGTTCTTC. Translated: CASSPRPGTGNEQFF.

Many counts were recorded for this clonotype. This chain uses TRBV27 with TRBJ1-6, with 8 bases identical to TRBD1. V was clipped by 5 bases and J by 8 bases; unmatched bases: 5. Germline V gene data show CDR1 as MNHEY and CDR2 as SMNVEV (reference sequence). This CDR3 region has 14 residues. Written as DNA, the CDR3 is TGTGCCAGCAGTCCCACAGGGGGAGATTCACCCCTCCACTTT. Translation: CASSPTGGDSPLHF.

This chain uses TRBV20-1 with TRBJ2-2, with no clear D. Germline V lookup: CDR1 DFQATT, CDR2 SNEGSKA (reference sequence). V lost 4 bases and J 7 bases, leaving 13 bases between the germline ends. The CDR3 is 13 residues long. The DNA of the CDR3 is TGCAGTGCTACGATGAAGAGTCTCGGGGAGCTGTTTTTT. Residues: CSATMKSLGELFF.

The sample holds a few counts of this clonotype. The chain couples TRBV28 to TRBJ1-5; D unclear. The CDR3 runs to 15 residues. CDR1 and CDR2 from the germline V gene are MDHEN and SYDVKM. The V end was cut by 3 bases, the J end by 0 bases, with 9 bases between. The CDR3 spells CASSFRGISNQPQHF. The DNA of the CDR3 is TGTGCCAGCAGTTTCCGCGGCATTAGCAATCAGCCCCAGCATTTT.

This clonotype was seen at least ten times. The V call is TRBV13, the J call TRBJ2-1, with D maybe TRBD1 (6 bases). V dropped 4 bases and J dropped 3 bases, with 16 bases sitting between them. This CDR3 region has 16 residues. Germline values: CDR1 PRHDT, CDR2 FYEKMQ (reference sequence). In nucleotides, the CDR3 is TGTGCCAGCAGCTCTAACGACAGGATTGTCTACAATGAGCAGTTCTTC. This encodes CASSSNDRIVYNEQFF.

This clonotype was detected a few times. This rearrangement joins TRBV7-2 to TRBJ2-2, with 10 bases fitting TRBD2. The CDR3 covers 14 residues. The germline CDR1 and CDR2 sequences are SGHTA and FQGNSA. J lost 6 bases, V lost 8 bases, and 6 bases had no gene match. CDR3 nucleotide sequence: TGTGCCAGCCGCCGGAGCGGGGGGGCCGGGGAGCTGTTTTTT. Residues: CASRRSGGAGELFF.

The chain carries TRBV11-3 and TRBJ2-3; the match to TRBD1 covers 7 bases. The V gene's germline CDR1 is SGHNT and CDR2 YENEEA. There are 16 residues in the CDR3. V shed 4 bases and J 5 bases; nucleotides not matched to a gene: 12. The CDR3 DNA follows: TGTGCCAGCAGCTCGCATAGCAGGGGGACGGGAGATACGCAGTATTTT. Encoded protein: CASSSHSRGTGDTQYF.

This clonotype showed up just a few times. The rearrangement links TRBV6-4 to TRBJ2-2; D is unresolved. The CDR3 consists of 15 residues. The V end lost 7 bases, the J end lost 1 base, and 13 bases lay between the germline ends. CDR1 and CDR2 from the germline V gene are MRHNA and SNTAGT. The DNA of the CDR3 is TGTGCCAGCAAGGTCTCGACACTGAACACCGGGGAGCTGTTTTTT. Protein: CASKVSTLNTGELFF.